Listed below are T cell receptor beta chains from one sample, sequenced in a study of shared clonotypes between healthy human individuals. Repertoires were generated with immunoSEQ multiplex PCR, while TCRdb's copy carries only in-frame clones and drops some. The sample carries about a million clones, 76% recorded once. What was sequenced was memory CD4+ T cells sorted from blood. Source of these receptors: a man between 18 and 35 years old in good health. The CDR3 runs from the conserved cysteine through the conserved F or W. The D gene is left open where the match is weak. Size is stated for part of the rows, as once, few or many counts, or as a class when the clone is expanded.

V gene,D gene,J gene,clone size,CDR3 protein,CDR3 DNA
TRBV25-1,-,TRBJ2-7,once,CASRGDTYEQYF,TGTGCCAGCAGAGGGGACACTTACGAGCAGTACTTC
TRBV6-1,TRBD1,TRBJ2-7,-,CASSGSKTGGYEQYF,TGTGCCAGCAGTGGTAGTAAAACAGGGGGCTACGAGCAGTACTTC
TRBV4-1,TRBD1,TRBJ2-5,-,CASSREGQIKETQYF,TGCGCCAGCAGCCGAGAGGGACAGATCAAAGAGACCCAGTACTTC
TRBV7-7,TRBD1,TRBJ2-1,-,CASSIGTVHEQFF,TGTGCTAGCAGCATCGGGACAGTCCATGAGCAGTTCTTC
TRBV11-2,-,TRBJ2-2,-,CASSLGTGTNTGELFF,TGTGCCAGCAGCTTAGGTACAGGGACGAACACCGGGGAGCTGTTTTTT
TRBV16,-,TRBJ1-2,-,CASSPTSPANYGYTF,TGTGCCAGCAGCCCCACTTCCCCGGCTAACTATGGCTACACCTTC
TRBV7-9,TRBD1,TRBJ2-1,-,CASVIGQGDKLNNEQFF,TGTGCCAGCGTAATAGGACAGGGCGACAAACTTAACAATGAGCAGTTCTTC
TRBV6-5,TRBD2,TRBJ2-7,-,CASRWTSGKEQYF,TGTGCCAGCAGGTGGACTAGCGGGAAGGAGCAGTACTTC
TRBV4-1,TRBD1,TRBJ1-2,many,CASSQGGRGIYGYTF,TGCGCCAGCAGCCAGGGGGGCAGGGGGATCTATGGCTACACCTTC
TRBV6-1,-,TRBJ1-2,-,CASSWGSNYGYTF,TGTGCCAGCAGCTGGGGGTCTAACTATGGCTACACCTTC
TRBV6-5,TRBD1,TRBJ2-7,-,CASSYGQGAHYEQYF,TGTGCCAGCAGTTACGGGCAGGGGGCTCACTACGAGCAGTACTTC
TRBV30,-,TRBJ1-2,once,CAGAGNDPYGYTF,TGTGCCGGGGCCGGGAATGACCCCTATGGCTACACCTTC
TRBV15,-,TRBJ2-7,-,CATSRDPPEFTTSYEQYF,TGTGCCACCAGCAGAGACCCTCCAGAGTTTACTACCTCCTACGAGCAGTACTTC
TRBV6-5,-,TRBJ2-7,few,CASSYSGSYEQYF,TGTGCCAGCAGTTACTCGGGCTCCTACGAGCAGTACTTC
TRBV4-3,-,TRBJ1-4,-,CASSQEGGINEKLFF,TGCGCCAGCAGCCAGGAGGGGGGGATTAATGAAAAACTGTTTTTT
TRBV25-1,-,TRBJ1-5,-,CASSGSGNQPQHF,TGTGCCAGCAGTGGTTCGGGCAATCAGCCCCAGCATTTT
TRBV28,TRBD2,TRBJ2-5,-,CASSSSGGAQETQYF,TGTGCCAGCAGTTCTAGCGGGGGGGCCCAAGAGACCCAGTACTTC
TRBV5-1,TRBD2,TRBJ2-1,few,CASSPGTSGGAGNEQFF,TGCGCCAGCAGCCCCGGGACTAGCGGGGGGGCGGGTAATGAGCAGTTCTTC
TRBV12-5,TRBD2,TRBJ2-7,-,CASRAGSTVYEQYF,TGTGCTAGCCGAGCGGGGTCAACGGTGTACGAGCAGTACTTC
TRBV6-5,-,TRBJ2-2,-,CASSYWGPNTGELFF,TGTGCCAGCAGTTATTGGGGGCCGAACACCGGGGAGCTGTTTTTT
TRBV4-1,-,TRBJ1-5,few,CASSQGQLLNQPQHF,TGCGCCAGCAGCCAAGGGCAGCTGCTCAATCAGCCCCAGCATTTT
TRBV29-1,-,TRBJ2-3,once,CSVEPQGADTQYF,TGCAGCGTTGAACCGCAGGGTGCAGATACGCAGTATTTT